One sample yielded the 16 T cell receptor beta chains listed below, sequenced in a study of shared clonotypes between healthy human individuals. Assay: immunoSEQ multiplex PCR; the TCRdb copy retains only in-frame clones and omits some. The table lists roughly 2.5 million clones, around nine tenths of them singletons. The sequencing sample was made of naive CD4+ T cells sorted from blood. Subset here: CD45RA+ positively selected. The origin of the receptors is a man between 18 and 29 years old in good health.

CDR3 loop: CASGSGRAWSDTQYF. The CDR3 DNA follows: TGTGCCAGCGGTAGCGGGAGGGCCTGGTCAGATACGCAGTATTTT. The chain has TRBV6-6 and TRBJ2-3; the match to TRBD2 covers 11 bases. V lost 8 bases, J lost 4 bases, and 8 bases stayed unmatched. Germline CDR1 and CDR2: MNHNY and SVGAGI (reference sequence). This CDR3 comprises 15 residues.

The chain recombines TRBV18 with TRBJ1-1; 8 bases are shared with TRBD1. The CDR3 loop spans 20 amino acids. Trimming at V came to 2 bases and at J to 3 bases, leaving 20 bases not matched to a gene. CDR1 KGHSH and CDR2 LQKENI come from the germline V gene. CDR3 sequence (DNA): TGTGCCAGCTCACCAAACCCATACGACAGGGGATTATTAGGGGACACTGAAGCTTTCTTT. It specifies CASSPNPYDRGLLGDTEAFF.

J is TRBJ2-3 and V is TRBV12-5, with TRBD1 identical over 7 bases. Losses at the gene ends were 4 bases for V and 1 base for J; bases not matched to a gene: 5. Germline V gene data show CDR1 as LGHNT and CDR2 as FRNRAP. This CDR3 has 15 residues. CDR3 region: CASGSGDSRTDTQYF. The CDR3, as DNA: TGTGCTAGTGGTTCAGGGGACAGCCGCACAGATACGCAGTATTTT.

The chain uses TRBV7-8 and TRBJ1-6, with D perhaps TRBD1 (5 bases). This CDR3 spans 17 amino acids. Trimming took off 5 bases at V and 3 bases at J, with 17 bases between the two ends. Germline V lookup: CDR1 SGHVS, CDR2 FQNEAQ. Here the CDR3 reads CASSGRGDLIYNSPLHF. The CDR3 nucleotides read TGTGCCAGCAGCGGTAGGGGTGACCTTATCTATAATTCACCCCTCCACTTT.

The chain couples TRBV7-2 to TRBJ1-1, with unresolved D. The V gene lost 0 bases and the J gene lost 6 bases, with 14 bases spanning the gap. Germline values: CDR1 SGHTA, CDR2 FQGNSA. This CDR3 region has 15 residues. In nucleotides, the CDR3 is TGTGCCAGCAGCTTAGCGCAGCCAGGAGGCTCTGAAGCTTTCTTT. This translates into CASSLAQPGGSEAFF.

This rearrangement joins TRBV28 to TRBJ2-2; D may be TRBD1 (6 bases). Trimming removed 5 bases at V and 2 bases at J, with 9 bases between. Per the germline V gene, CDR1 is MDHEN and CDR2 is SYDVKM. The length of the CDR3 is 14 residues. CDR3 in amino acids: CASSTGQNTGELFF. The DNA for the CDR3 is TGTGCCAGCAGTACGGGACAAAACACCGGGGAGCTGTTTTTT.

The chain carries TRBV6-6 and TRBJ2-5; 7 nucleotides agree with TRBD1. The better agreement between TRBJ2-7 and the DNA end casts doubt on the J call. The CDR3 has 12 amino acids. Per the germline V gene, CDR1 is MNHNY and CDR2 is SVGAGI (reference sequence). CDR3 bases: TGTGCCAGCAGCTGGACAGGTTACGAGCAGTACTTC. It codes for CASSWTGYEQYF.

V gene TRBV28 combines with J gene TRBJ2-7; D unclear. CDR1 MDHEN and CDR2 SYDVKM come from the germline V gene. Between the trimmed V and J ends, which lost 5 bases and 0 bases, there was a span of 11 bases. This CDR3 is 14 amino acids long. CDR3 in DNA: TGTGCCAGCAGTCACAGTCTTAGCTCCTACGAGCAGTACTTC. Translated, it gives CASSHSLSSYEQYF. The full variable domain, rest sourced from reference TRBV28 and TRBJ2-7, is DVKVTQSSRYLVKRTGEKVFLECVQDMDHENMFWYRQDPGLGLRLIYFSYDVKMKEKGDIPEGYSVSREKKERFSLILESASTNQTSMYLCASSHSLSSYEQYFGPGTRLTVT.

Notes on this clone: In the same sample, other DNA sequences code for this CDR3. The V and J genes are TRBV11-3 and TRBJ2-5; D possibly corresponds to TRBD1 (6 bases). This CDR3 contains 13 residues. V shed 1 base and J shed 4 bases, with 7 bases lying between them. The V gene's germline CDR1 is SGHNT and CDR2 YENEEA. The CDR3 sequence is CASSLGGGETQYF. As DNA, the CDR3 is TGTGCCAGCAGCTTAGGAGGGGGAGAGACCCAGTACTTC. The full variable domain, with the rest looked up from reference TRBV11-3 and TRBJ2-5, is EAGVVQSPRYKIIEKKQPVAFWCNPISGHNTLYWYLQNLGQGPELLIRYENEEAVDDSQLPKDRFSAERLKGVDSTLKIQPAELGDSAVYLCASSLGGGETQYFGPGTRLLVL.

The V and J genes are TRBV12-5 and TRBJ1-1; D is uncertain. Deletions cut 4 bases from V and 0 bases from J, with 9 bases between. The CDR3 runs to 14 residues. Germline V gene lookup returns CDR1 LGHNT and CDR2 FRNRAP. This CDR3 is CASGSPPMNTEAFF. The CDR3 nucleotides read TGTGCTAGTGGTTCCCCACCGATGAACACTGAAGCTTTCTTT.

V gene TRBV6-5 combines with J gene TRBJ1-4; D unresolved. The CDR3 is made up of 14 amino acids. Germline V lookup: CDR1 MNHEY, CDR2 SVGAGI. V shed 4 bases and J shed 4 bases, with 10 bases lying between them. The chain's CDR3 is CASSSRKGNEKLFF. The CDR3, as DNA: TGTGCCAGCAGTTCGCGGAAGGGTAATGAAAAACTGTTTTTT.

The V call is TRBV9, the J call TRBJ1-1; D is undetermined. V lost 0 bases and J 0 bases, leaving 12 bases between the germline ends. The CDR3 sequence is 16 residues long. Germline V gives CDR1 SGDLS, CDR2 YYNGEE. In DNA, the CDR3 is TGTGCCAGCAGCGTAGGAGCGGCCCAAATGAACACTGAAGCTTTCTTT. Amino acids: CASSVGAAQMNTEAFF.

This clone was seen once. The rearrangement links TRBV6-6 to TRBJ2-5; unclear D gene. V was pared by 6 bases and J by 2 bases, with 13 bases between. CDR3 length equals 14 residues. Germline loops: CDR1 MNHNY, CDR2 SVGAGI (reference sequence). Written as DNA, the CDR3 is TGTGCCAGCAGCGCCCACGGTCAGCAAGAGACCCAGTACTTC. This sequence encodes CASSAHGQQETQYF.

The CDR3 bases are TGCAGCGCCAGGTTCGGACGAACCGGGGAGCTGTTTTTT. This gives the protein CSARFGRTGELFF. The chain joins TRBV29-1 to TRBJ2-2, with D uncertain. Looked up from germline, CDR1 is SQVTM and CDR2 is ANQGSEA. This CDR3 has 13 residues. Trimming removed 7 bases at V and 5 bases at J, with 14 bases between.

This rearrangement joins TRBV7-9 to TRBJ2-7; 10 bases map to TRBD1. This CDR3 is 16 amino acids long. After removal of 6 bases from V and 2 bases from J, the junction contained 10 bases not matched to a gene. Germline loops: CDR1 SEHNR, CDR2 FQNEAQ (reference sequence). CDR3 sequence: CASSQDRGPSAYEQYF. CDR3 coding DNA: TGTGCCAGCAGTCAAGACAGGGGGCCTTCGGCCTACGAGCAGTACTTC. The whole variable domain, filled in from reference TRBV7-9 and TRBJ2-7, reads DTGVSQNPRHKITKRGQNVTFRCDPISEHNRLYWYRQTLGQGPEFLTYFQNEAQLEKSRLLSDRFSAERPKGSFSTLEIQRTEQGDSAMYLCASSQDRGPSAYEQYFGPGTRLTVT.

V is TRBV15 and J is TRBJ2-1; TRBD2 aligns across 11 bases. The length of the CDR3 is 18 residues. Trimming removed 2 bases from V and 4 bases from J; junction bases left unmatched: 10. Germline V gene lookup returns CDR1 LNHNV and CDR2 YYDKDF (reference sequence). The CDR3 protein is CATSRHRLAGSSYNEQFF. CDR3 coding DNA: TGTGCCACCAGCAGACACCGACTAGCGGGGTCGAGTTACAATGAGCAGTTCTTC.